This passage covers 30 T cell receptor beta chains from one sample sequenced in a study of control samples from healthy donors and cancer patients. Sequenced by immunoSEQ multiplex PCR; TCRdb stores in-frame clones only, minus some. Found here are 120,000 to 150,000 clones, roughly 89% of them singletons; the top ten hold around 4.9%. Sequencing was performed on blood. The receptors here all came from a man aged 25-40 years in good health.

This clone was picked up one time. The J gene is TRBJ2-5, the V gene TRBV7-9; 9 bases are a match to TRBD1. Germline-derived CDR1 and CDR2 are SEHNR and FQNEAQ (reference sequence). Trimming at V came to 5 bases and at J to 3 bases, leaving 4 bases not matched to a gene. This CDR3 is 14 amino acids long. The CDR3 loop reads CASSTGTGKETQYF. The CDR3 DNA sequence: TGTGCCAGCAGCACCGGGACAGGGAAAGAGACCCAGTACTTC.

This clone was counted only a few times. This sequence joins TRBV9 and TRBJ2-3, with 11 nucleotides matching TRBD2. CDR1 and CDR2 from the germline V gene are SGDLS and YYNGEE. V gave up 2 bases and J gave up 5 bases; unmatched junction bases: 7. The CDR3 covers 16 residues. The CDR3 region is CASSVLTSGSGDTQYF. DNA of the CDR3: TGTGCCAGCAGCGTTCTAACTAGCGGGAGTGGAGATACGCAGTATTTT.

The chain combines TRBV6-2 or TRBV6-3 with TRBJ1-5; tentative D call: TRBD1 (6 bases). The CDR3 has 16 amino acids. Germline V CDR1 and CDR2: MNHEY, SVGEGT. Trimming stripped 7 bases from V and 3 bases from J, with 19 bases between. As DNA, the CDR3 is TGTGCCAGCACCCCCGTGGACAGTTTCCCCAATCAGCCCCAGCATTTT. It specifies CASTPVDSFPNQPQHF.

V usage is TRBV15 and J usage is TRBJ2-3, with 8 bases that match TRBD2. The CDR3 sequence is 18 residues long. J was trimmed by 1 base and V by 1 base; bases with no gene match: 10. Germline V gives CDR1 LNHNV, CDR2 YYDKDF (reference sequence). The CDR3 sequence is CATSRGRGSAGGTDTQYF. CDR3 sequence (DNA): TGTGCCACCAGCAGAGGTCGGGGTTCAGCGGGAGGCACAGATACGCAGTATTTT.

This clone was detected only once. This chain links TRBV23-1 with TRBJ2-7, with D unclear. TRBV23-1 carries the ORF label, with uncertain function. This CDR3 has 15 amino acids. The V end lost 4 bases, the J end lost 3 bases, and 16 bases lay between the germline ends. DNA of the CDR3: TGCGCCAGCAGTCTAAAGCTCCAGAGTAACTACGAGCAGTACTTC. As protein: CASSLKLQSNYEQYF.

This chain connects TRBV11-2 to TRBJ2-2; TRBD1 might be the D (5 bases). Germline loops: CDR1 SGHAT, CDR2 FQNNGV. The CDR3 sequence is 13 residues long. Trimming shortened V by 1 base and J by 13 bases, and 13 bases separated the two germline ends. The CDR3 DNA sequence: TGTGCCAGCAGCTTAGGGGGCTGGCCCCGGCTGTTTTTT. It yields the protein CASSLGGWPRLFF.

The rearrangement links TRBV6-5 to TRBJ2-7; 7 bases agree with TRBD2. The germline V gene encodes CDR1 MNHEY and CDR2 SVGAGI. With 2 bases clipped from V and 5 bases from J, the junction kept 6 bases outside the gene matches. The CDR3 runs to 14 residues. CDR3 protein: CASSYAGEYDEQYF. For the CDR3, the DNA is TGTGCCAGCAGTTACGCGGGAGAATACGACGAGCAGTACTTC.

This sequence joins TRBV4-1 and TRBJ2-2, with D tentatively TRBD1 (6 bases). CDR3 length: 17 amino acids. V was clipped by 6 bases and J by 6 bases, with 23 bases between them. Germline loops: CDR1 MGHRA, CDR2 YSYEKL. The DNA of the CDR3 is TGCGCCAGCAGGGCCCCGGGACACGAGTTAAGGGCCGGGGAGCTGTTTTTT. Translation gives CASRAPGHELRAGELFF.

The chain links TRBV6-5 to TRBJ2-7; tentatively, D is TRBD1 (6 bases). V lost 7 bases, J lost 5 bases, and 18 bases lay in between. Germline-derived CDR1 and CDR2 are MNHEY and SVGAGI. This CDR3 has 14 amino acids. CDR3 sequence (DNA): TGTGCCAGCAAAACAGGGAGTTGGCTGCACGAGCAGTACTTC. Translated: CASKTGSWLHEQYF.

The chain carries TRBV2 and TRBJ1-3; D remains ambiguous. The germline CDR1 and CDR2 sequences are SNHLY and FYNNEI. Trimming cost V 5 bases and J 0 bases, with 11 bases left between them. This CDR3 region has 15 residues. This CDR3 reads CASSTNGISGNTIYF. The CDR3 DNA sequence: TGTGCCAGCAGTACAAACGGGATCTCTGGAAACACCATATATTTT.

The rearrangement links TRBV13 to TRBJ1-5; D is perhaps TRBD1 (6 bases). The CDR3 has 14 amino acids. V was cut by 5 bases and J by 3 bases, with 11 bases left in between. Germline V gene data show CDR1 as PRHDT and CDR2 as FYEKMQ (reference sequence). CDR3: CASSPGQFNQPQHF. The CDR3, as DNA: TGTGCCAGCAGCCCTGGACAGTTCAATCAGCCCCAGCATTTT.

This clone is a singleton in its sample. This chain joins TRBV9 and TRBJ2-1; D remains unclear. The CDR3 spans 14 residues. The germline gives CDR1 SGDLS, CDR2 YYNGEE. V was cut by 4 bases and J by 0 bases, with 8 bases left in between. This chain's CDR3 is CASSLDGSYNEQFF. The CDR3 DNA sequence: TGTGCCAGCAGCCTGGACGGCTCCTACAATGAGCAGTTCTTC.

This chain connects TRBV6-5 to TRBJ1-1; D gene uncertain. Trimming took off 7 bases at V and 5 bases at J, with 8 bases between the two ends. Germline CDR1 reads MNHEY; CDR2 reads SVGAGI. The CDR3 length is 11 residues. CDR3 in amino acids: CASTSRTEAFF. CDR3 bases: TGTGCCAGCACCTCCAGAACTGAAGCTTTCTTT.

This clone was found once. For the CDR3, the DNA is TGTGCCAGAAAACTGGCTAGCGGGGGAGACACCACAGATACGCAGTATTTT. Translation gives CARKLASGGDTTDTQYF. The chain joins TRBV25-1 to TRBJ2-3; 10 nucleotides align to TRBD2. This CDR3 region has 17 residues. Per the germline V gene, CDR1 is MGHDK and CDR2 is SYGVNS. The J segment lost 2 bases and the V segment lost 9 bases, leaving 14 bases of the junction unmatched.

The gene calls are TRBV5-4 and TRBJ1-2; 12 bases fit TRBD1. The CDR3 has 16 residues. Germline CDR1 is SGHNT and CDR2 is YYREEE (reference sequence). The V segment lost 1 base and the J segment 7 bases; nucleotides outside the gene matches: 8. In DNA form, the CDR3 reads TGTGCCAGCAGCTTGCCGGGACAGGGGGCAAGTGGTGGCTACACCTTC. It specifies CASSLPGQGASGGYTF.

The chain couples TRBV27 to TRBJ2-2, with a weak D call TRBD1 (6 bases). Germline V gene sequence: CDR1 MNHEY, CDR2 SMNVEV (reference sequence). The length of the CDR3 is 14 residues. V dropped 3 bases and J dropped 3 bases, with 8 bases sitting between them. Written as DNA, the CDR3 is TGTGCCAGCAGTTTCCAGGGGCACACCGGGGAGCTGTTTTTT. Its protein product is CASSFQGHTGELFF.

V and J are TRBV7-2 and TRBJ1-2; 7 bases are shared with TRBD1. Germline loops: CDR1 SGHTA, CDR2 FQGNSA. V shed 1 base, J shed 8 bases, and the junction held 4 bases outside the gene matches. The CDR3 totals 13 residues. The CDR3 sequence: CASSLGTGVGYTF. CDR3 nucleotides: TGTGCCAGCAGCTTAGGCACAGGGGTAGGCTACACCTTC.

This chain joins TRBV11-3 and TRBJ1-3, with D perhaps TRBD1 (5 bases). The CDR3 is 14 amino acids. The V gene lost 8 bases and the J gene lost 2 bases, with 13 bases spanning the gap. CDR1 and CDR2 (germline): SGHNT, YENEEA. The CDR3 loop reads CASRLGTAGNTIYF. In DNA, the CDR3 is TGTGCCAGCCGGCTGGGGACGGCTGGAAACACCATATATTTT.

V gene TRBV11-2 combines with J gene TRBJ1-2, with D perhaps matching TRBD1 (5 bases). CDR3 length: 16 residues. With 4 bases removed from V and 6 bases from J, the gap between germline ends came to 21 bases. The germline V gene encodes CDR1 SGHAT and CDR2 FQNNGV. This chain's CDR3 is CASSSPQSGRGNGYTF. CDR3 in DNA: TGTGCCAGCAGCTCCCCGCAGTCAGGGCGGGGGAATGGCTACACCTTC.

The chain uses TRBV7-2 and TRBJ2-5; 8 nucleotides agree with TRBD1. V dropped 4 bases and J dropped 4; count of bases not matched to a gene: 11. Germline lookup yields CDR1 SGHTA and CDR2 FQGNSA. The CDR3 totals 16 residues. The CDR3 nucleotides read TGTGCCAGCAGCTCGATCGACAGGGGTGTAGGAGAGACCCAGTACTTC. As protein: CASSSIDRGVGETQYF.

This clone has a single count. The chain joins TRBV7-8 to TRBJ1-5; D is unresolved. Germline V CDR1 and CDR2: SGHVS, FQNEAQ. V was pared by 8 bases and J by 5 bases, with 4 bases between. The CDR3 is 10 residues long. The CDR3 is CASRDQPQHF. CDR3 nucleotides: TGTGCCAGCCGCGATCAGCCCCAGCATTTT. The full variable domain, its missing parts supplied by reference TRBV7-8 and TRBJ1-5, is GAGVSQSPRYKVAKRGQDVALRCDPISGHVSLFWYQQALGQGPEFLTYFQNEAQLDKSGLPSDRFFAERPEGSVSTLKIQRTQQEDSAVYLCASRDQPQHFGDGTRLSIL.

The chain joins TRBV18 to TRBJ2-2; D ambiguous. Trimming took 5 bases from V and 6 from J, leaving 4 bases between them. This CDR3 has 11 residues. The germline V gene has CDR1 KGHSH and CDR2 LQKENI. The DNA of the CDR3 is TGTGCCAGCTCAGGCCCCGGGGAGCTGTTTTTT. This codes for CASSGPGELFF.

The V call is TRBV11-3, the J call TRBJ2-1; 15 bases map to TRBD2. Germline CDR1 reads SGHNT; CDR2 reads YENEEA. There are 16 residues in the CDR3. Germline trimming cut 5 bases from V and 4 bases from J; bases unmatched to any gene: 3. The CDR3 coding sequence is TGTGCCAGCAGCCCAGGGACTAGCGGGAGGTACAATGAGCAGTTCTTC. Translation: CASSPGTSGRYNEQFF.

The chain recombines TRBV6-5 with TRBJ2-3, with 8 bases that match TRBD2. Germline V lookup: CDR1 MNHEY, CDR2 SVGAGI. The CDR3 extends over 13 amino acids. J gave up 1 base and V 7 bases, and 1 base lay outside the gene matches. The CDR3 here is CASISGGTDTQYF. CDR3 DNA: TGTGCCAGCATTAGCGGGGGCACAGATACGCAGTATTTT.

The rearrangement links TRBV24-1 to TRBJ2-4; 10 bases align to TRBD1. The CDR3 has 15 amino acids. The germline gives CDR1 KGHDR, CDR2 SFDVKD. The V segment lost 4 bases and the J segment 6 bases; nucleotides outside the gene matches: 5. The CDR3 here is CATSDPGQGPNIQYF. In nucleotides, the CDR3 is TGTGCCACCAGTGACCCGGGACAGGGGCCAAACATTCAGTACTTC.

V gene TRBV9 combines with J gene TRBJ2-1; D gene unclear. The V end lost 3 bases, the J end lost 0 bases, and 10 bases lay between the germline ends. Germline lookup yields CDR1 SGDLS and CDR2 YYNGEE. This CDR3 is 15 amino acids long. The CDR3 DNA reads TGTGCCAGCAGCGCTTCACCCAGCTCCTACAATGAGCAGTTCTTC. Its translation is CASSASPSSYNEQFF.

The chain combines TRBV6-2 or TRBV6-3 with TRBJ2-1, with D maybe TRBD2 (7 bases). The CDR3 consists of 16 residues. Per the germline V gene, CDR1 is MNHEY and CDR2 is SVGEGT. The V end lost 3 bases, the J end lost 8 bases, and 20 bases lay between the germline ends. The DNA for the CDR3 is TGTGCCAGCAGTTATCTTCTTAAGGGGGGGGTTCATGAGCAGTTCTTC. Protein sequence: CASSYLLKGGVHEQFF.

The chain combines TRBV19 with TRBJ2-3; possibly TRBD2 for D (5 bases). Deletions cut 8 bases from V and 1 base from J, with 13 bases between. The V gene's germline CDR1 is LNHDA and CDR2 SQIVND (reference sequence). The CDR3 contains 14 residues. As DNA, the CDR3 is TGTGCCAGTCAGCGGAAAAAGGGCACAGATACGCAGTATTTT. This translates into CASQRKKGTDTQYF.

This chain connects TRBV18 to TRBJ1-6, with 11 positions matching TRBD1. Trimming removed 3 bases from V and 5 bases from J; junction bases left unmatched: 3. The CDR3 is made up of 16 amino acids. Germline V gene lookup returns CDR1 KGHSH and CDR2 LQKENI. CDR3 region: CASSPPGQGDNSPLHF. The CDR3 coding sequence is TGTGCCAGCTCACCGCCGGGACAGGGGGATAATTCACCCCTCCACTTT. The whole variable domain, filled in from reference TRBV18 and TRBJ1-6, reads NAGVMQNPRHLVRRRGQEARLRCSPMKGHSHVYWYRQLPEEGLKFMVYLQKENIIDESGMPKERFSAEFPKEGPSILRIQQVVRGDSAAYFCASSPPGQGDNSPLHFGNGTRLTVT.

This chain uses TRBV30 with TRBJ1-5; D is possibly TRBD1 (5 bases). V was pared by 1 base and J by 3 bases, with 7 bases between. Germline CDR1 reads GTSNPN; CDR2 reads SVGIG (reference sequence). The CDR3 length is 13 residues. CDR3 DNA: TGTGCCTGGAGTGCACAGGACAATCAGCCCCAGCATTTT. Translation: CAWSAQDNQPQHF. The full variable domain, in which reference TRBV30 and TRBJ1-5 provide the parts outside the CDR3, is SQTIHQWPATLVQPVGSPLSLECTVEGTSNPNLYWYRQAAGRGLQLLFYSVGIGQISSEVPQNLSASRPQDRQFILSSKKLLLSDSGFYLCAWSAQDNQPQHFGDGTRLSIL.